This T cell receptor (beta chain) came from a study of blood T cell repertoires in COVID-19 (dated by TCRdb to 2018 to 2020). Study-level background: Samples from collaborators originated in the United States, Italy and Spain and spanned both the acute and convalescent phases of COVID-19. HLA class I and class II types, where available, came from metadata supplied by the sample provider rather than from assay-based typing. Nearly every sample came with metadata listing a de-identified subject ID, COVID-19 status, age in years and sex. The repertoires were released in a freely available public database meant as a resource for research on the immune response to SARS-CoV-2. The samples were drawn from two sources: the first 160 participants of the ongoing ImmuneRACE study, and 1,200 or so subjects contributed by 6 global collaborators. The prospective study material was composed of cDNA or gDNA derived from T cells, B-cell-depleted T cells, or PBMCs. Subjects who had been exposed to COVID-19, were actively infected with it, or had recovered from it provided the deeply sampled blood TCRbeta repertoires that made up the dataset. The paper's findings and limits, for the study overall: The amount of clinical and demographic metadata varied by source and participant and was provided uncurated.

A second Seattle source provided samples from volunteer blood donors who had recovered from COVID-19. The collaborating institutions used their own protocols to collect whole blood in K2EDTA tubes. For TCRbeta analysis, collaborators shipped samples in one of three forms: frozen whole blood, isolated PBMCs, or DNA extracted from either of those sample types. On this clone itself: Its antigen has not been determined. No base qualities exist here, and no much larger clone lies one base off it.

TCRbeta CDR3 regions were amplified from genomic DNA using the immunoSEQ Assay, a bias-controlled multiplex PCR. The authors processed their data as follows. Within the assay, amplification of reference gene primers was used to estimate how many nucleated cells each sample contained. To quantify the absolute abundance of each unique TCRbeta CDR3 rearrangement, sequence reads were collapsed and filtered. For each sample, productive Simpson clonality was calculated as the square root of Simpson's diversity index across productive rearrangements. The immuneACCESS repertoire file appears here via TCRdb, limited to in-frame rearrangements. These files lack a portion of the clones; in checked studies, under half of the deficit traces to unresolved V genes, and the cause of the others is not known. V, J and clone size are those of that table, while D and trimming were read from the DNA. This sample holds 250,000 to 350,000 clones; approximately 89% were observed only once. The ten top clones hold 6.9% of the sample.

V loses 4 bases of germline sequence and J loses 0 bases, and the interval between the two ends is 21 bases. Counted from cysteine to phenylalanine, this CDR3 has 18 amino acids. Only the CDR3 DNA stays, 54 bases, in frame from base 1. The CDR1 and CDR2 encoded by the germline V gene (reference sequence) are LGHDT and YNNKEL. This sequence was found in a woman in her 30s who had recovered from COVID-19. The sequence links TRBV3-1 (or the pseudogene TRBV3-2) to TRBJ1-1, with the D gene too uncertain to name. Sequenced material: peripheral blood. The CDR3 amino acid sequence is: CASSPPPVARNMNTEAFF. The DNA is TGTGCCAGCAGCCCGCCCCCTGTGGCACGTAACATGAACACTGAAGCTTTCTTT.